The present T cell receptor beta chain was sequenced within a study of T cells in Graves' hyperthyroidism and ophthalmopathy. Between the trimmed V and J ends, which lost 5 bases and 5 bases, there was a span of 15 bases. Germline CDR1 SGHTA, CDR2 FQGNSA. The CDR3 is 15 amino acids. This clonotype has at least ten counts. TCR beta CDR3 regions were amplified from RNA. A set of HTBI primers served as the primers for a first-round RT-PCR of the TCR CDR3. MiXCR, applied by TCRdb to the multiplex PCR reads, yields one record per CDR3 protein. The sample has roughly 280,000 distinct CDR3 sequences, approximately 15% seen once.

The chain joins TRBV7-2 to TRBJ1-4; D not resolved. The receptor was derived from a woman aged 55-69 years with Graves' ophthalmopathy. Sequencing input: blood. CDR3 DNA sequence: TGTGCCAGCAGCCGGGTACGGACGCCCAATGAAAAACTGTTTTTT. Translated, it gives CASSRVRTPNEKLFF. Based on the CDR3 plus reference TRBV7-2 and TRBJ1-4, the full variable domain is GAGVSQSPSNKVTEKGKDVELRCDPISGHTALYWYRQSLGQGLEFLIYFQGNSAPDKSGLPSDRFSAERTGGSVSTLTIQRTQQEDSAVYLCASSRVRTPNEKLFFGSGTQLSVL.